A selection of T cell receptor beta chains follows, all from one sample in a study of OX40 agonist ivuxolimab in advanced cancers. Only in-frame clones appear in the TCRdb table, and some are missing; sequencing was by immunoSEQ multiplex PCR. The data contain around 67,000 clones, about 83% of them singletons. The sequenced sample was CD4+ or CD8+ T cells sorted from blood, obtained in a trial of the OX40 agonist ivuxolimab. All receptors come from an adult with an advanced solid tumor such as melanoma, head and neck, liver or kidney cancer. CDR3s leave out the opening cysteine and the closing phenylalanine or tryptophan.

V gene,J gene,CDR3 protein
TRBV11-2,TRBJ2-6,ASSLGRLAGVGANVLT
TRBV7-2,TRBJ2-3,ASSLWGQGVSRPDTQY
TRBV9,TRBJ2-6,ASSGGGANVLT
TRBV5-1,TRBJ2-1,ASSLSRAYNEQF
TRBV11-2,TRBJ2-7,ASSPRQSYEQY
TRBV29-1,TRBJ2-3,SVEQGAGVADTQY
TRBV5-1,TRBJ1-1,ASSSFTEAF
TRBV14,TRBJ2-7,ASSFRPGRWEQY
TRBV29-1,TRBJ1-1,SVGAGWGMNTEAF
TRBV18,TRBJ1-1,ASSGGVDTEAF
TRBV9,TRBJ2-5,ASNLRGRGETQY
TRBV6-5,TRBJ2-7,ASSYRGGASYEQY
TRBV10-2,TRBJ2-1,ASSDLGGSNEQF
TRBV5-4,TRBJ1-1,ASSNGRHNTEAF
TRBV12-2,TRBJ2-7,ASRFEVPGGAVCGEQY
TRBV5-1,TRBJ2-3,ASSFGTDTQY
TRBV2,TRBJ1-5,ASSVEGGQPQH
TRBV2,TRBJ2-7,ASSNGLAGQYEQY
TRBV27,TRBJ1-4,ASSFAGLEKLF
TRBV2,TRBJ2-1,ASSEIRGQIYNEQF
TRBV10-3,TRBJ2-3,AISGDTDTQY
TRBV7-9,TRBJ2-3,ASSSGLAPHTQY
TRBV6-5,TRBJ2-6,ASSYMAAGANVLT
TRBV11-2,TRBJ2-1,ASSFTSGGYNEQF
TRBV5-1,TRBJ1-1,ASSFMGGSTEAF
TRBV5-1,TRBJ1-4,ASSLAGGGGEKLF
TRBV2,TRBJ1-1,ASSAPAGTESF
TRBV7-6,TRBJ1-3,ASSSGQGALGNTIY
TRBV7-2,TRBJ2-5,ASSLGLAGGETQY
TRBV7-9,TRBJ1-2,ASSLELGTVLGYT
TRBV19,TRBJ1-5,ASTYIGPLPTYSNQPQH
TRBV19,TRBJ2-7,ATTGNEQY
TRBV9,TRBJ1-5,ASSATGGQPQH
TRBV7-2,TRBJ1-2,ASSRDRADYGYT
TRBV6-1,TRBJ1-2,ASRLRPGQGDGYT
TRBV6-1,TRBJ1-1,ASRASFVDTEAF
TRBV6-5,TRBJ2-6,ASALGGAGANVLT
TRBV18,TRBJ1-3,ASSQRGQVSGNTIY
TRBV30,TRBJ2-1,AWSRGGLYNEQF
TRBV11-2,TRBJ2-7,ASSPLWGGTMY
TRBV19,TRBJ2-7,ASSIDWDNSYEQY